This T cell receptor (beta chain) was retrieved from a study of shared clonotypes between healthy human individuals (dated by TCRdb to about 2020). Study-wide context: A couple of women and three men aged 18 to 49 years were included in the cohort. Each donor's leukapheresis produced roughly between roughly 0.85 and 10 billion PBMCs. For each donor, CD4 naive and CD4 memory were each run on three plates, CD8 naive on two plates, and CD8 memory on one plate. To increase sequencing depth and limit assay-specific biases, different laboratories used diverse techniques to prepare libraries and sequence TCR repertoires. To estimate repertoire size and how much clonotype sharing occurs between individuals, the study deeply sequenced the blood TCR repertoires of 5 or 6 healthy adults. General study outcomes and caveats: Naive subsets generally had larger estimated clonotype richness than memory subsets. Incomplete sequencing was indicated by rarefaction of sorted-subset datasets, despite the large sequencing depth. Based on pairwise subsampling, the degree of clonotype sharing among donors was expected to be affected by sequencing depth. Only blood was sampled, and tissue TCR repertoires likely differ from those in blood. Because the study included a small number of donors, the genetic and exposure-history diversity represented was limited. Compared with non-shared clonotypes, clonotypes shared by all four sorted-subset donors had higher generation probabilities. When four donors were compared, the shared fraction of clonotypes was about 5.4% for naive CD4, 3% to 4% for naive CD8, 2.3% for memory CD4, and 0.35% to 0.4% for memory CD8.

For the CD8 naive samples, CD45RO-negative cells were positively selected for CCR7, yielding a CD45RA+CCR7+ population from which TemRA cells were excluded. The donors were healthy, HIV-negative adults who had no recently reported acute infections or vaccinations. Every donor was a Caucasian adult living in Nashville, Tennessee, USA. Blood was collected by leukapheresis, and PBMCs were isolated by Ficoll-Histopaque density gradient centrifugation and then cryopreserved in liquid nitrogen vapor phase. Purity and quantity of every magnetically sorted T cell population were checked by analytical flow cytometry. From each sorted fraction, genomic DNA was isolated and quantified by UV absorbance on a Nanodrop 2000c. Using the deep immunoSEQ assay, multiplex PCR amplified TCR CDR3 regions from genomic DNA. Genomic DNA extracted from each cell subset was distributed evenly over all wells of several immunoSEQ 96-well plates, and each plate served as one replicate. For sorted subsets, each replicate PCR was loaded with roughly 200 ng genomic DNA, equivalent to roughly 30,000 T cell genomes. Purified libraries were quantified with a Qubit 3.0 fluorometer, sized on a Bioanalyzer 2100, and re-quantified with the KAPA Library Quantification kit. Each immunoSEQ 96-well plate was sequenced on its own single-read 150-cycle Illumina NextSeq 550 flow cell. Under the source paper's analysis protocol: The immunoSEQ output contained only junctional sequences without quality scores, so filtering could not match that applied to full-length reads. Sequences were annotated with PyIR, a Python wrapper for IgBLAST v1.9, using IMGT germline references to assign V/J genes and CDR3. Reads with weak V/J assignments (E-value above 1e-6), missing CDR3, stop codons, out-of-frame junctions, or ambiguous translated residues were removed. V3J clonotypes were defined by identical inferred V gene, J gene, and CDR3 amino acid sequence. The percentage overlap between two repertoires was calculated by dividing the number of shared unique clonotypes by the size of the smaller repertoire. Repertoire richness was assessed with RTK rarefaction, the Chao1 estimator, and Recon v2.1 estimates of unobserved clonotypes. For all TCRbeta clonotypes obtained by the gDNA method from a handful of donors, generation probabilities were computed with OLGA. TCRdb mirrors the immuneACCESS table, restricted to in-frame sequences. Some clones are absent from its copies; in checked studies, under half trace to an unresolved V gene, and the reason for the others is unknown. V, J and clone size are taken as reported in that table, and D and trimming were inferred from the DNA itself. The table for this sample lists around 1.9 million clones; around 93% of them were counted only once. The ten largest account for around 1.8% of the sample.

About this clone: The clone's antigen remains unknown. No much larger clone is present one base from it, and per-base qualities are unavailable.

This TCR was sampled from a man younger than 30 in good health. Some clones in this sample may be carry-over from other donors' samples. The sequenced sample was naive CD8+ T cells from PBMCs. The cell subset or site label corresponds to: CD45RA+CCR7+.

CDR3 loop: CASSATGRAEAFF. The DNA is as follows: TGTGCCAGCAGCGCCACAGGGAGAGCTGAAGCTTTCTTT. In this chain, TRBV5-8 is recombined with TRBJ1-1, and TRBD1 may be the D gene, going by 6 matching bases. The CDR3, from cysteine to phenylalanine, totals 13 residues. Only CDR3 DNA remains: 39 bases, in frame from the first base. CDR1 and CDR2 are drawn from the germline V gene: SGHTS, YDEGEE. Trimming takes 4 bases from V and 6 bases from J, and the germline ends sit 13 bases apart.